This TCR beta chain was sequenced for a study of siplizumab effects on memory and regulatory T cells. Germline loops: CDR1 SGHNT, CDR2 YYREEE (reference sequence). CDR3 length equals 14 residues. The V end lost 1 base, the J end lost 3 bases, and 10 bases lay between the germline ends. The method was immunoSEQ multiplex PCR; TCRdb's version includes in-frame clones alone and lacks a portion of them. The sample yields tens of thousands of clones, 87% seen once. Study observations and caveats: The authors did not confirm suppressive function in proliferating Tregs from siplizumab cultures. Memory cells seemed less diverse than naive T cells, which seemed major alloresponse contributors. Siplizumab produced a significant drop in alloreactive sequences attributable to unstimulated CD4+ memory cells.

Concerning this clone: Its target is not known.

The clonotype comes from a human donor in good health. The chain links TRBV5-4 to TRBJ1-2, with D unresolved. Sample: naive CD8+ T cells sorted from blood. The CDR3 here is CASSLSPGDYGYTF. The CDR3 region has the DNA TGTGCCAGCAGCTTGTCTCCGGGCGACTATGGCTACACCTTC.